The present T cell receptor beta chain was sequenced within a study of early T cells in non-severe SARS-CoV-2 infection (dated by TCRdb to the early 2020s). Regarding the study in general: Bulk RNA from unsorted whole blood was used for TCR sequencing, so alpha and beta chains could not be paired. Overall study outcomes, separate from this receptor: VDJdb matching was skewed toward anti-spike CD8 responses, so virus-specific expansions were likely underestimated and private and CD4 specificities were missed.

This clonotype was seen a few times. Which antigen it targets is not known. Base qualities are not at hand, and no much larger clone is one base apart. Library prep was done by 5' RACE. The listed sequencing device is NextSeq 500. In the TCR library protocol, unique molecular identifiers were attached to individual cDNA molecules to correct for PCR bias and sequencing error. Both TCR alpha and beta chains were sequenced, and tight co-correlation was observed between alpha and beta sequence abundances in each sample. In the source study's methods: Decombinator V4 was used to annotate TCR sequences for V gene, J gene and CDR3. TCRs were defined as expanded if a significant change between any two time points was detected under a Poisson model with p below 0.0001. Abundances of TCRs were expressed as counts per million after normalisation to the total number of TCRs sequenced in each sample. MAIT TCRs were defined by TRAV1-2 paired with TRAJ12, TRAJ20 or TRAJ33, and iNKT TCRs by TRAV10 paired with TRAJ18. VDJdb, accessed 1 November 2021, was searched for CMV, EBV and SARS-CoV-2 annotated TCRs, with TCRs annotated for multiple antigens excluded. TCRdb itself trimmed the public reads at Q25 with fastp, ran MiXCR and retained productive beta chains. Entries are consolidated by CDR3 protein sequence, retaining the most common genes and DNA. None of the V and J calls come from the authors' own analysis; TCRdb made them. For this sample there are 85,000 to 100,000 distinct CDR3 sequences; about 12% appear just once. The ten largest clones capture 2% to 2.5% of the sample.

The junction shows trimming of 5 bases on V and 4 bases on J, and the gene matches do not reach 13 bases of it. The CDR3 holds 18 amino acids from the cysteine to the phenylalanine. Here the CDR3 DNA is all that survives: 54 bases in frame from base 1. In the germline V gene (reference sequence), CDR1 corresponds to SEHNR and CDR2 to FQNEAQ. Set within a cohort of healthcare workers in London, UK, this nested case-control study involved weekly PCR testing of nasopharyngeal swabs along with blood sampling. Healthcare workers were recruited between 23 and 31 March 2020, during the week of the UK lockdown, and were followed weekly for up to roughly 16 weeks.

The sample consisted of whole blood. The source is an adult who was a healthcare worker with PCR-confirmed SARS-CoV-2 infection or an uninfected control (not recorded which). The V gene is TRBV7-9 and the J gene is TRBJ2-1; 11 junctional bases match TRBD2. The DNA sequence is TGTGCCAGCAGCATAGGGACTAGCGGTGTCCCAATTTACAATGAGCAGTTCTTC. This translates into CASSIGTSGVPIYNEQFF.